This T cell receptor (beta chain) was captured in a study of identical twins. General study results and limits: The models gave estimates that fell short of the out-of-frame TCR alpha sharing seen in monozygotic twins.

The CDR3 is 15 residues long. V shed 1 base and J shed 3 bases, with 12 bases lying between them. CDR1 is SGHRS, CDR2 YFSETQ, per germline. Every donor was a healthy Caucasian. MiXCR was run by TCRdb on the 5' RACE reads, yielding one entry per CDR3 protein. In the table there are about 240,000 distinct CDR3 sequences, about 12% of which are singletons. This clonotype has only a few counts. What it binds is not known. The sample was also reused in another study, on yellow fever vaccine responses in identical twins.

The rearrangement uses TRBV5-1 and TRBJ2-3; D is perhaps TRBD2 (6 bases). Material for sequencing was memory (CD45RO+) T cells sorted from blood. This clonotype originated in a woman aged 18-29 years in good health. CDR3 amino acids: CASSLIAVGTDTQYF. CDR3 nucleotides: TGCGCCAGCAGCTTGATAGCGGTGGGTACAGATACGCAGTATTTT. The full variable domain, its missing parts supplied by reference TRBV5-1 and TRBJ2-3, is KAGVTQTPRYLIKTRGQQVTLSCSPISGHRSVSWYQQTPGQGLQFLFEYFSETQRNKGNFPGRFSGRQFSNSRSEMNVSTLELGDSALYLCASSLIAVGTDTQYFGPGTRLTVL.